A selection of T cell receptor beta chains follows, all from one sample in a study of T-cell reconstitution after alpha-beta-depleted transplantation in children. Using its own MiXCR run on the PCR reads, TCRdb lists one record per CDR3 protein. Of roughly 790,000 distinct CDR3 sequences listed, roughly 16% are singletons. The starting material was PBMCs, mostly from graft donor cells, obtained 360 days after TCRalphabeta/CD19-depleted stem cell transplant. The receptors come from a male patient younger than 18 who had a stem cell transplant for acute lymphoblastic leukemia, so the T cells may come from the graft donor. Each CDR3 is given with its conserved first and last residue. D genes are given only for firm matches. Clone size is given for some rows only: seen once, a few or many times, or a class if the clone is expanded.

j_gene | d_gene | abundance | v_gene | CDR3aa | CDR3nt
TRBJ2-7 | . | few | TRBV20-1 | CSARRTSYEQYF | TGCAGTGCCCGACGGACTTCCTACGAGCAGTACTTC
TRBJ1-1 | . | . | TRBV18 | CASSPQGYAEAFF | TGTGCCAGCTCACCACAGGGCTACGCTGAAGCTTTCTTT
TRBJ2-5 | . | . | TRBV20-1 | CSASGPGETQYF | TGCAGTGCTAGCGGACCGGGGGAGACCCAGTACTTC
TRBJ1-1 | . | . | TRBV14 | CASSRIVNTEAFF | TGTGCCAGCAGCCGAATCGTCAACACTGAAGCTTTCTTT
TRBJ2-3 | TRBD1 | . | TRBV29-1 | CSVSGTGADTQYF | TGCAGCGTCTCCGGGACAGGGGCAGATACGCAGTATTTT
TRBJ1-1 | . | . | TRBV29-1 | CSVGTGTMNTEAFF | TGCAGCGTTGGAACAGGGACCATGAACACTGAAGCTTTCTTT
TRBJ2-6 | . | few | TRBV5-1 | CASSLPPRYSGANVLTF | TGCGCCAGCAGCTTACCCCCCAGATACTCTGGGGCCAACGTCCTGACTTTC
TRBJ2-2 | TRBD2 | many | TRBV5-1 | CASSFTAGDTGELFF | TGCGCCAGCAGCTTCACGGCGGGAGACACCGGGGAGCTGTTTTTT
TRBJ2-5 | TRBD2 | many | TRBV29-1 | CSVERTSGISETQYF | TGCAGCGTTGAAAGGACTAGCGGGATATCAGAGACCCAGTACTTC
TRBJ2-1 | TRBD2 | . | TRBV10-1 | CASSESRLAGKYNEQFF | TGCGCCAGCAGTGAATCCCGACTAGCGGGTAAATACAATGAGCAGTTCTTC
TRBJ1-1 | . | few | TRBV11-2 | CASSFDPSNTEAFF | TGTGCCAGCAGCTTCGATCCGTCGAACACTGAAGCTTTCTTT
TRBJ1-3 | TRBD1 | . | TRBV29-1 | CSVRTGARNTIYF | TGCAGCGTTCGAACAGGGGCGAGAAACACCATATATTTT
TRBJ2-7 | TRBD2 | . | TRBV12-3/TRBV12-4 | CASTKLAGGRDEQYF | TGTGCCAGCACCAAACTAGCGGGAGGGCGGGACGAGCAGTACTTC
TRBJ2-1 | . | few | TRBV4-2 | CASCLSGDRSYNEQFF | TGTGCCAGCTGCTTATCGGGGGACCGCTCCTACAATGAGCAGTTCTTC
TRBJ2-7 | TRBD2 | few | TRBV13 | CASSPASGSSPYEQYF | TGTGCCAGCAGCCCCGCTAGCGGGAGCTCTCCCTACGAGCAGTACTTC
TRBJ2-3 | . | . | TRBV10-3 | CAISQQGSDTQYF | TGTGCCATCAGCCAACAGGGTTCAGATACGCAGTATTTT
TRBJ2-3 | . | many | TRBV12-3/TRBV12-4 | CASRNRETSDTQYF | TGTGCCAGCAGGAACAGGGAAACATCAGATACGCAGTATTTT
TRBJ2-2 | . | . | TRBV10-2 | CALGPMNTGELFF | TGCGCCCTCGGACCGATGAACACCGGGGAGCTGTTTTTT
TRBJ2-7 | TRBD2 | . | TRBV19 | CASSITAGGRYEQYF | TGTGCCAGTAGTATAACAGCGGGAGGACGCTACGAGCAGTACTTC
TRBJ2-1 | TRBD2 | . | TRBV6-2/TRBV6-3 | CASSYPRGSGRAAYNEQFF | TGTGCCAGCAGTTACCCCCGGGGTAGCGGGAGGGCCGCCTACAATGAGCAGTTCTTC
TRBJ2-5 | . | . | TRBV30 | CAWSVSGTQYF | TGTGCCTGGAGTGTATCAGGGACCCAGTACTTC
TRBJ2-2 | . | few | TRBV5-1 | CASSLGPRVANTGELFF | TGCGCCAGCAGCTTGGGTCCCAGGGTCGCGAACACCGGGGAGCTGTTTTTT
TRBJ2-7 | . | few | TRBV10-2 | CASSESLGLSYEQYF | TGCGCCAGCAGTGAGTCCTTAGGGTTATCCTACGAGCAGTACTTC
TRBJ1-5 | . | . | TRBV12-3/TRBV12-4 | CASSLGQTTNQPQHF | TGTGCCAGCAGTTTGGGGCAGACGACCAATCAGCCCCAGCATTTT
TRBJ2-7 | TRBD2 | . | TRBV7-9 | CASSLLGTSGAYEQYF | TGTGCCAGCAGCTTACTCGGGACTAGCGGGGCCTACGAGCAGTACTTC
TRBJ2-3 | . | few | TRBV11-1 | CASSLASGGSSFTDTQYF | TGTGCCAGCAGCTTAGCATCTGGGGGATCATCTTTCACAGATACGCAGTATTTT
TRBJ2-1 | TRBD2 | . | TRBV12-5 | CASGLRTSGRYNEQFF | TGTGCTAGTGGTCTTAGAACTAGCGGGAGGTACAATGAGCAGTTCTTC
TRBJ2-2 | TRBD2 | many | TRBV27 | CACAPGLATTGELFF | TGTGCCTGCGCCCCGGGACTAGCGACAACCGGGGAGCTGTTTTTT
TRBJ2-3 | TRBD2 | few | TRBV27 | CASYEREIPDTQYF | TGTGCCAGCTACGAGCGGGAGATACCAGATACGCAGTATTTT
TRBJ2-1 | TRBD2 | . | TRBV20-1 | CCARAGGAGTSYNEQFF | TGCTGTGCTAGAGCCGGGGGAGCGGGAACCTCCTACAATGAGCAGTTCTTC
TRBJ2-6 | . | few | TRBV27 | CASSPVTSLGSGANVLTF | TGTGCCAGCAGTCCTGTTACCTCTTTGGGTTCTGGGGCCAACGTCCTGACTTTC
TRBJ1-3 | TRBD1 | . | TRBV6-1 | CASSEDRGFAGNTIYF | TGTGCCAGCAGTGAGGACAGGGGATTTGCTGGAAACACCATATATTTT
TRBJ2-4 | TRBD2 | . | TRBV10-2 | CASSGALAVNIQYF | TGCGCCAGCAGTGGTGCTCTAGCGGTAAACATTCAGTACTTC
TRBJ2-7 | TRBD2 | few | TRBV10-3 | CAISEPGLAASSSYEQYF | TGTGCCATCAGTGAACCGGGACTAGCGGCGTCAAGCTCCTACGAGCAGTACTTC
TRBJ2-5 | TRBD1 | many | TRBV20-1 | CSARGGTGKETQYF | TGCAGTGCTAGAGGTGGGACAGGGAAAGAGACCCAGTACTTC
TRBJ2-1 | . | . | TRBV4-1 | CASSQGAVHSPYNEQFF | TGCGCCAGCAGCCAGGGAGCGGTCCACTCCCCCTACAATGAGCAGTTCTTC
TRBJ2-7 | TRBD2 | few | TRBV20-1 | CSARDTSGREVDEQYF | TGCAGTGCTAGAGATACGAGCGGGAGGGAGGTCGACGAGCAGTACTTC
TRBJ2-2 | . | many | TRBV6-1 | CASRPDGNTGELFF | TGTGCCAGCAGACCGGACGGGAACACCGGGGAGCTGTTTTTT
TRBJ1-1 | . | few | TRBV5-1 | CASSLVEGGDTEAFF | TGCGCCAGCAGCTTGGTCGAAGGGGGGGACACTGAAGCTTTCTTT
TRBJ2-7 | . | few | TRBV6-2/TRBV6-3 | CASDGPYEQYF | TGTGCCAGCGACGGTCCCTACGAGCAGTACTTC
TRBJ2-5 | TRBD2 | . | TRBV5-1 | CASKPMAGEAETQYF | TGCGCCAGCAAACCCATGGCGGGAGAGGCGGAGACCCAGTACTTC
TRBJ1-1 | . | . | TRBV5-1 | CASSPDSPWRKTEAFF | TGCGCCAGCAGCCCAGACAGCCCATGGCGAAAGACTGAAGCTTTCTTT
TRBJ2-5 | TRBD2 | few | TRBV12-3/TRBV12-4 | CASSGWTSGRRETQYF | TGTGCCAGCAGTGGTTGGACTAGCGGGAGAAGGGAGACCCAGTACTTC
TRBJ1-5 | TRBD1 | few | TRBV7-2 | CASSWRQGRSNQPQHF | TGTGCCAGCAGCTGGAGACAGGGTAGGAGCAATCAGCCCCAGCATTTT
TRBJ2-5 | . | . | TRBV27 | CASSLWGTTQETQYF | TGTGCCAGCAGTTTATGGGGGACCACCCAAGAGACCCAGTACTTC
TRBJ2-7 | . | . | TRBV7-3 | CASSISGGTYEQYF | TGTGCCAGCAGCATTTCGGGTGGGACCTACGAGCAGTACTTC
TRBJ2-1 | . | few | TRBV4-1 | CASSRPPTEYNEQFF | TGCGCCAGCAGCCGGCCCCCTACAGAGTACAATGAGCAGTTCTTC
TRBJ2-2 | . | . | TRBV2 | CASSARSGFNTGELFF | TGTGCCAGCAGTGCACGCAGCGGGTTTAACACCGGGGAGCTGTTTTTT